The source of this TCR beta chain is a study of regulatory T cells in long-lasting Graves disease. Whole-study context: Over 5 years on antithyroid drugs plus positive TSH receptor antibodies marked Graves' disease as persistent.

There are 15 residues in the CDR3. Trimming removed 2 bases at V and 2 bases at J, with 12 bases between. Germline CDR1 is MNHEY and CDR2 is SMNVEV (reference sequence). Time point meaning: persistent/refractory GD, antithyroid drugs over 5 years with positive TRAb. RNA from PBMCs was the source of the TCR library. This clonotype was found a few times. Sequencing libraries for TCR beta were prepared with iRepertoire HTBI primers and Arm-PCR of CDR3 regions. TCRdb reprocessed the multiplex PCR reads via MiXCR and lists one record per CDR3 protein. The sample includes fewer than 400,000 distinct CDR3 sequences, 15% to 20% of them seen just once.

The sequences come from peripheral blood mononuclear cells (PBMCs), collected when the disease was refractory, from a patient treated with antithyroid drugs. The chain has TRBV27 and TRBJ1-1; a possible D gene is TRBD1 (6 bases). This TCR was recovered from a female donor with Graves disease. The CDR3 coding sequence is TGTGCCAGCAGTTTACGGGGGGGGACAAACACTGAAGCTTTCTTT. Its protein is CASSLRGGTNTEAFF.